This TCR beta chain was observed in a study of blood T cells in healthy people across ages. The count of this clonotype is one. Its specificity is unknown. The second PCR ran roughly 7 to 12 cycles with a sample-barcoded 5' primer and J-beta primers. Via MiXCR, TCRdb re-called the 5' RACE reads, giving one row per CDR3 protein. This sample yields approximately 850,000 distinct CDR3 sequences, of which under 45% are seen a single time; about a fifth belongs to the top ten. The study's findings and limits: Researchers report that TCR beta diversity correlated strongly with naive T cell percentage. Possibly, changes in expanded clonotypes were confounded because donor CMV status was unknown. Both naive CD4+ cell counts and diversity were greater in long-lived donors than in aged donors.

The source material was blood. This sequence originates from a man aged 55-75 years in good health.

The CDR3 spells CASSQVTVEKLFF. CDR3 coding DNA: TGTGCCAGCAGCCAAGTGACAGTTGAAAAACTGTTTTTT. The chain uses TRBV12-3 or TRBV12-4 and TRBJ1-4; D is perhaps TRBD1 (5 bases). V was trimmed by 6 bases and J by 7 bases, leaving 12 bases between them. The CDR3 covers 13 residues.